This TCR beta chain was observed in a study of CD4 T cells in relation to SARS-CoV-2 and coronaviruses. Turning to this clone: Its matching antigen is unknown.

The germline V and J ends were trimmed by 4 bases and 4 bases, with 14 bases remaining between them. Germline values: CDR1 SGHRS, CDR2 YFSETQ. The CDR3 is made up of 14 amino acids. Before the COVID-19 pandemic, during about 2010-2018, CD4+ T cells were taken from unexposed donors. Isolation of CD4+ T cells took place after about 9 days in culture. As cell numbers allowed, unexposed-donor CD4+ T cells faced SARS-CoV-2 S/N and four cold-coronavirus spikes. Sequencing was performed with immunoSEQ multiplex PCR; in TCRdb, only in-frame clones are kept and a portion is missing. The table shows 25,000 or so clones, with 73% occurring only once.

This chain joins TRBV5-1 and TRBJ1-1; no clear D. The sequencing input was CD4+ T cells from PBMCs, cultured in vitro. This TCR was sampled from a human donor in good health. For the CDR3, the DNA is TGCGCCAGCAGCCCCACAGTCGAGGGCACTGAAGCTTTCTTT. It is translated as CASSPTVEGTEAFF.